Listed here are 5 T cell receptor beta chains from one sample, sequenced in a study of shared clonotypes between healthy human individuals. Only in-frame clones appear in the TCRdb table, and some are missing; sequencing was by immunoSEQ multiplex PCR. The data show roughly 680,000 clones, roughly 72% seen once. Sequencing was carried out using memory CD4+ T cells sorted from blood. Subset in this sample: CD45RA-negative fraction. Source of these receptors: a woman aged 25 to 39 in good health.

The rearrangement joins TRBV18 to TRBJ2-6, with D possibly being TRBD2 (5 bases). CDR1 and CDR2 from the germline V gene are KGHSH and LQKENI. This CDR3 has 17 residues. V lost 1 base to trimming and J lost 2 bases, with 12 bases between them. In DNA form, the CDR3 reads TGTGCCAGCTCACCACAGTCGGGAAGTGCTGGGGCCAACGTCCTGACTTTC. Its protein is CASSPQSGSAGANVLTF.

This chain connects TRBV5-8 to TRBJ1-2; weak D call: TRBD1 (5 bases). Trimming removed 2 bases from V and 7 bases from J, with 21 bases in between. The CDR3 spans 16 residues. Germline V lookup: CDR1 SGHTS, CDR2 YDEGEE. For the CDR3, the DNA is TGTGCCAGCAGCTTCGGGCCCCGGCAGGGACCTACTGGCTACACCTTC. Encoded protein: CASSFGPRQGPTGYTF.

The chain combines TRBV21-1 with TRBJ1-5; the table's D gene call, TRBD1, was not cross checked with the DNA. TRBV21-1 is a recognized pseudogene. This CDR3 comprises 20 residues. CDR3 in amino acids: CASSKGGFSVSGADNQPQHF. The CDR3 nucleotides are TGTGCCAGCAGCAAAGGGGGTTTTTCGGTGTCAGGGGCCGACAATCAGCCCCAGCATTTT.

This clone has just one count. The chain has TRBV15 and TRBJ2-2, with D perhaps TRBD2 (7 bases). The V gene's germline CDR1 is LNHNV and CDR2 YYDKDF (reference sequence). This CDR3 contains 15 residues. V was clipped by 5 bases and J by 5 bases, with 15 bases between them. For the CDR3, the DNA is TGTGCCACCAGCCAAGGGGGGGGCACGACCGGGGAGCTGTTTTTT. Amino acids: CATSQGGGTTGELFF.

As for this clone: A much larger clone sits a single nucleotide away, making a read error possible. The rearrangement joins TRBV7-2 to TRBJ1-2, with 8 bases lining up with TRBD1. This CDR3 region has 14 residues. Germline V gene lookup returns CDR1 SGHTA and CDR2 FQGNSA. V was clipped by 3 bases and J by 0 bases; unmatched bases: 0. The CDR3 sequence: CASSLTGANYGYTF. DNA for the CDR3: TGTGCCAGCAGCTTGACAGGGGCTAACTATGGCTACACCTTC.